The entry below gives a single T cell receptor beta chain sequence along with its context. Its target is unknown. The source of the sample is a study of T cell responses to AZD1222 COVID-19 vaccine. Study outcomes and limitations: Samples come after the peak T cell response, not at day 14. White British donors predominated, females outnumbered males, and clonal diversity was possibly underestimated. Recipients of AZD1222 seropositive at baseline numbered only 6 or 7.

The protocol was immunoSEQ multiplex PCR, while the TCRdb copy is restricted to in-frame clones and leaves out a portion. The sample gives about 96,000 clones, roughly nine tenths of which show up once; under 30% is in the top ten. The CDR3 has 14 amino acids. Per the germline V gene, CDR1 is MDHEN and CDR2 is SYDVKM. After removal of 5 bases from V and 2 bases from J, the junction contained 1 base not matched to a gene. Source: peripheral blood, taken on day 0 of AZD1222 vaccination. The rearrangement links TRBV28 to TRBJ1-2, with 11 bases that match TRBD1. This TCR derives from an adult in good health. Here the CDR3 reads CASSRDRGNYGYTF. CDR3 nucleotides: TGTGCCAGCAGTCGGGACAGGGGGAACTATGGCTACACCTTC.